This T cell receptor (beta chain) was identified in a study of blood T cell repertoires in COVID-19. Whole-study context: COVID-19 samples, acute and convalescent, were from the United States, Italy and Spain. Nucleic acid was either cDNA or gDNA, and it came from T cells, B-cell-depleted T cells, or PBMCs.

As handled by the study authors: The authors estimated nucleated cell counts from reference gene primer amplification. Only in-frame clones appear in the TCRdb table, and some are missing; sequencing was by immunoSEQ multiplex PCR. Clone size and the V and J calls come from that table; the DNA yielded D and trimming. The sample includes under 300,000 clones, 88% seen only once; the top ten take around 0.8%. The CDR3 extends over 12 amino acids. In germline, CDR1 is LNHDA, CDR2 SQIVND (reference sequence). In the case of this clone: The junction departs from germline at one end; a sequencing error may be responsible.

The receptor comes from a woman between 25 and 40 years old with acute or convalescent COVID-19. The sequenced sample consisted of peripheral blood. The chain combines TRBV19 with TRBJ1-1; no reliable D call. CDR3 amino acids: CASSIGNSEAFF. CDR3 nucleotide sequence: TGTGCCAGTAGTATCGGGAACTCTGAAGCTTTCTTT.